The source of this T cell receptor (beta chain) is a study of post-analysis software for immune sequencing data. Prepared TCR beta cDNA libraries contained unique molecular identifiers. Input amounts of roughly 0.9 to 10 million T cells were used. These gave about 500,000 cDNA molecules, so each molecule approximated one T cell. TCRdb fed the PCR reads into MiXCR, producing one record per CDR3 protein. The repertoire holds 800,000 to 950,000 distinct CDR3 sequences, approximately 53% seen once, with under 6% in the top ten. The CDR3 length is 14 residues. Germline V gene lookup returns CDR1 SQVTM and CDR2 ANQGSEA. Study-wide points: Controls significantly exceeded multiple sclerosis patients in normalized Chao1 diversity. Patients had higher frequencies than controls of roughly five TRBV segments, including TRBV5-6, TRBV5-1 and TRBV20-1.

Of note for this clonotype: The antigen remains unidentified.

The chain employs TRBV29-1 and TRBJ2-1; weak D call: TRBD1 (5 bases). The J call may be mistaken, given a closer DNA end match to TRBJ2-7. This receptor was identified in a girl aged 10-17 years with multiple sclerosis. Sequencing was performed on blood. This CDR3 reads CSVEGQYEYNEQYF. CDR3 DNA sequence: TGCAGCGTTGAAGGACAGTATGAGTACAATGAGCAGTACTTC.